The 16 T cell receptor beta chains presented below share a single source sample, sequenced in a study of metastatic and nonmetastatic thyroid tumors. TCRdb re-called the PCR reads via MiXCR. The sample contains nearly 35,000 clones, approximately 15% of which appear only once. There were no patients who had received any treatment before thyroid surgery. Sequences were obtained from blood. The receptors come from a female donor with papillary thyroid cancer or a benign thyroid nodule (not recorded which). Some clones in this sample may be carry-over from other donors' samples.

This clone appeared many times. The chain has TRBV11-1 and TRBJ2-1; unclear D gene. Per the germline V gene, CDR1 is SGHAT and CDR2 is FQDESV (reference sequence). The CDR3 loop spans 12 amino acids. Trimming removed 4 bases at V and 9 bases at J, with 10 bases between. CDR3 sequence (DNA): TGTGCCAGCAGCTCTAGTCGAGGTGAGCAGTTCTTC. This sequence encodes CASSSSRGEQFF.

This clone was detected many times. The chain joins TRBV5-1 to TRBJ1-1; D is perhaps TRBD1 (6 bases). Germline CDR1 reads SGHRS; CDR2 reads YFSETQ. CDR3 size: 14 residues. The V and J ends lost 5 bases and 6 bases respectively, with 17 bases between them. CDR3 protein: CASRGGGGFPEAFF. DNA of the CDR3: TGCGCCAGCAGAGGGGGGGGAGGGTTCCCTGAAGCTTTCTTT.

This clone appeared many times. This chain joins TRBV12-3 or TRBV12-4 and TRBJ1-1, with 7 bases that match TRBD1. This CDR3 contains 14 residues. Unmatched junction bases numbered 2, after V lost 1 base and J lost 3 bases. In DNA, the CDR3 is TGTGCCAGCAGTTTAGGAGGGGGCGACACTGAAGCTTTCTTT. Its protein is CASSLGGGDTEAFF.

In this sample, this clone turned up many times. The gene calls are TRBV28 and TRBJ1-4, with TRBD1 matching over 9 bases. The CDR3 is 14 residues long. Germline V gene lookup returns CDR1 MDHEN and CDR2 SYDVKM. V gave up 7 bases and J gave up 8 bases; unmatched junction bases: 8. CDR3 sequence: CASNLDRGFEKLFF. For the CDR3, the DNA is TGTGCCAGCAACCTGGACAGGGGTTTCGAAAAACTGTTTTTT.

In its sample, this clone was seen a few times. The V gene is TRBV6-5, the J gene TRBJ2-1; 13 bases are a match to TRBD2. J was trimmed by 7 bases and V by 6 bases; bases with no gene match: 12. The germline CDR1 and CDR2 sequences are MNHEY and SVGAGI. The CDR3 loop spans 17 amino acids. The CDR3 coding sequence is TGTGCCAGCAGCCCTACCCGACTAGCGGGAGGTCATAATGAGCAGTTCTTC. This sequence encodes CASSPTRLAGGHNEQFF.

This clone has a count of ten or more. This sequence joins TRBV3-1 and TRBJ2-1; 8 bases are shared with TRBD2. After removal of 0 bases from V and 12 bases from J, the junction contained 4 bases not matched to a gene. Germline-derived CDR1 and CDR2 are LGHDT and YNNKEL (reference sequence). This CDR3 is built from 13 residues. The CDR3 DNA reads as TGTGCCAGCAGCCAAGATCGGGCGGGGGGGCAGTTCTTC. Its protein product is CASSQDRAGGQFF.

This clone occurred many times. The rearrangement links TRBV11-2 to TRBJ1-3; D not resolved. Trimming removed 3 bases from V and 1 base from J, with 13 bases in between. Germline V CDR1 and CDR2: SGHAT, FQNNGV. The CDR3 is 16 amino acids. The CDR3 coding sequence is TGTGCCAGCAGCTTTCGCCGGGTATCATCTGGAAACACCATATATTTT. Translating it yields CASSFRRVSSGNTIYF.

V is TRBV28 and J is TRBJ1-2; possible D gene TRBD1, 5 bases. The ends were cut back, 5 bases at V and 5 bases at J, with 9 bases in the middle. The CDR3 runs 12 residues. CDR1 is MDHEN, CDR2 SYDVKM, per germline. CDR3 residues: CASSLGGYGYTF. Written as DNA, the CDR3 is TGTGCCAGCAGTCTGGGGGGATATGGCTACACCTTC.

V gene TRBV7-2 combines with J gene TRBJ1-1, with D uncertain. From germline, CDR1 is SGHTA and CDR2 FQGNSA. The CDR3 extends over 15 amino acids. With 3 bases removed from V and 2 bases from J, the gap between germline ends came to 13 bases. The CDR3 reads CASSFLKLVNTEAFF. DNA for the CDR3: TGTGCCAGCAGCTTCTTGAAGTTAGTAAACACTGAAGCTTTCTTT.

By frequency in the sample, this clone is medium-sized (0.01 to 0.1%). V usage is TRBV11-1 and J usage is TRBJ2-7; possibly TRBD1 for D (7 bases). Germline V gene data show CDR1 as SGHAT and CDR2 as FQDESV (reference sequence). V was cut by 3 bases and J by 6 bases, with 21 bases left in between. The CDR3 totals 16 residues. In DNA form, the CDR3 reads TGTGCCAGCAGCTTCCAGGGGGGCGGAAGGGCAAGCGAGCAGTACTTC. Residues: CASSFQGGGRASEQYF.

This clone has ten or more counts. CDR3 amino acids: CSAGGTTISNQPQHF. The CDR3 bases are TGCAGTGCCGGGGGGACTACCATTAGCAATCAGCCCCAGCATTTT. This sequence joins TRBV20-1 and TRBJ1-5; weak D call: TRBD1 (5 bases). V lost 6 bases and J lost 0, with 15 bases in between. CDR3 length: 15 amino acids. The germline gives CDR1 DFQATT, CDR2 SNEGSKA (reference sequence).

By share, this clone counts as medium-sized. The rearrangement links TRBV28 to TRBJ2-7; no clear D gene. The CDR3 has 12 amino acids. Germline lookup yields CDR1 MDHEN and CDR2 SYDVKM. Trimming took off 3 bases at V and 3 bases at J, with 6 bases between the two ends. CDR3 sequence: CASSLFFYEQYF. The CDR3 DNA follows: TGTGCCAGCAGTTTGTTTTTCTACGAGCAGTACTTC.

With respect to this clone: A read error may explain this, as a much larger clone is one base away. The chain combines TRBV5-6 with TRBJ2-1; 8 positions agree with TRBD2. Germline V gives CDR1 SGHDT, CDR2 YYEEEE. The CDR3 is 17 amino acids. With V trimmed by 3 bases and J by 8 bases, 16 bases remained unmatched. The chain's CDR3 is CASSSGLAGIVYDEQFF. The CDR3 DNA reads TGTGCCAGCAGCTCCGGACTAGCCGGAATCGTGTACGATGAGCAGTTCTTC.

This clone was seen ten or more times. This sequence joins TRBV18 and TRBJ1-2; D remains ambiguous. CDR3 length: 13 amino acids. The ends were cut back, 0 bases at V and 4 bases at J, with 6 bases in the middle. Germline lookup yields CDR1 KGHSH and CDR2 LQKENI. In nucleotides, the CDR3 is TGTGCCAGCTCACCACCGGCGGGCTATGGCTACACCTTC. As protein: CASSPPAGYGYTF.

J is TRBJ2-7 and V is TRBV5-4, with D perhaps assigned TRBD1 or TRBD2 (5 bases each). Per the germline V gene, CDR1 is SGHNT and CDR2 is YYREEE (reference sequence). The length of the CDR3 is 14 residues. The V and J ends lost 1 base and 3 bases respectively, with 11 bases between them. The CDR3 sequence: CASSLKRDDYEQYF. The CDR3 coding sequence is TGTGCCAGCAGCTTGAAGAGGGACGACTACGAGCAGTACTTC.

This clone was detected ten times or more. This chain connects TRBV4-1 to TRBJ1-2; D gene uncertain. Germline CDR1 and CDR2: MGHRA and YSYEKL. The V gene lost 1 base and the J gene lost 5 bases, with 5 bases spanning the gap. This CDR3 has 12 residues. This CDR3 is CASSQVGYGYTF. In nucleotides, the CDR3 is TGCGCCAGCAGCCAAGTAGGGTATGGCTACACCTTC.